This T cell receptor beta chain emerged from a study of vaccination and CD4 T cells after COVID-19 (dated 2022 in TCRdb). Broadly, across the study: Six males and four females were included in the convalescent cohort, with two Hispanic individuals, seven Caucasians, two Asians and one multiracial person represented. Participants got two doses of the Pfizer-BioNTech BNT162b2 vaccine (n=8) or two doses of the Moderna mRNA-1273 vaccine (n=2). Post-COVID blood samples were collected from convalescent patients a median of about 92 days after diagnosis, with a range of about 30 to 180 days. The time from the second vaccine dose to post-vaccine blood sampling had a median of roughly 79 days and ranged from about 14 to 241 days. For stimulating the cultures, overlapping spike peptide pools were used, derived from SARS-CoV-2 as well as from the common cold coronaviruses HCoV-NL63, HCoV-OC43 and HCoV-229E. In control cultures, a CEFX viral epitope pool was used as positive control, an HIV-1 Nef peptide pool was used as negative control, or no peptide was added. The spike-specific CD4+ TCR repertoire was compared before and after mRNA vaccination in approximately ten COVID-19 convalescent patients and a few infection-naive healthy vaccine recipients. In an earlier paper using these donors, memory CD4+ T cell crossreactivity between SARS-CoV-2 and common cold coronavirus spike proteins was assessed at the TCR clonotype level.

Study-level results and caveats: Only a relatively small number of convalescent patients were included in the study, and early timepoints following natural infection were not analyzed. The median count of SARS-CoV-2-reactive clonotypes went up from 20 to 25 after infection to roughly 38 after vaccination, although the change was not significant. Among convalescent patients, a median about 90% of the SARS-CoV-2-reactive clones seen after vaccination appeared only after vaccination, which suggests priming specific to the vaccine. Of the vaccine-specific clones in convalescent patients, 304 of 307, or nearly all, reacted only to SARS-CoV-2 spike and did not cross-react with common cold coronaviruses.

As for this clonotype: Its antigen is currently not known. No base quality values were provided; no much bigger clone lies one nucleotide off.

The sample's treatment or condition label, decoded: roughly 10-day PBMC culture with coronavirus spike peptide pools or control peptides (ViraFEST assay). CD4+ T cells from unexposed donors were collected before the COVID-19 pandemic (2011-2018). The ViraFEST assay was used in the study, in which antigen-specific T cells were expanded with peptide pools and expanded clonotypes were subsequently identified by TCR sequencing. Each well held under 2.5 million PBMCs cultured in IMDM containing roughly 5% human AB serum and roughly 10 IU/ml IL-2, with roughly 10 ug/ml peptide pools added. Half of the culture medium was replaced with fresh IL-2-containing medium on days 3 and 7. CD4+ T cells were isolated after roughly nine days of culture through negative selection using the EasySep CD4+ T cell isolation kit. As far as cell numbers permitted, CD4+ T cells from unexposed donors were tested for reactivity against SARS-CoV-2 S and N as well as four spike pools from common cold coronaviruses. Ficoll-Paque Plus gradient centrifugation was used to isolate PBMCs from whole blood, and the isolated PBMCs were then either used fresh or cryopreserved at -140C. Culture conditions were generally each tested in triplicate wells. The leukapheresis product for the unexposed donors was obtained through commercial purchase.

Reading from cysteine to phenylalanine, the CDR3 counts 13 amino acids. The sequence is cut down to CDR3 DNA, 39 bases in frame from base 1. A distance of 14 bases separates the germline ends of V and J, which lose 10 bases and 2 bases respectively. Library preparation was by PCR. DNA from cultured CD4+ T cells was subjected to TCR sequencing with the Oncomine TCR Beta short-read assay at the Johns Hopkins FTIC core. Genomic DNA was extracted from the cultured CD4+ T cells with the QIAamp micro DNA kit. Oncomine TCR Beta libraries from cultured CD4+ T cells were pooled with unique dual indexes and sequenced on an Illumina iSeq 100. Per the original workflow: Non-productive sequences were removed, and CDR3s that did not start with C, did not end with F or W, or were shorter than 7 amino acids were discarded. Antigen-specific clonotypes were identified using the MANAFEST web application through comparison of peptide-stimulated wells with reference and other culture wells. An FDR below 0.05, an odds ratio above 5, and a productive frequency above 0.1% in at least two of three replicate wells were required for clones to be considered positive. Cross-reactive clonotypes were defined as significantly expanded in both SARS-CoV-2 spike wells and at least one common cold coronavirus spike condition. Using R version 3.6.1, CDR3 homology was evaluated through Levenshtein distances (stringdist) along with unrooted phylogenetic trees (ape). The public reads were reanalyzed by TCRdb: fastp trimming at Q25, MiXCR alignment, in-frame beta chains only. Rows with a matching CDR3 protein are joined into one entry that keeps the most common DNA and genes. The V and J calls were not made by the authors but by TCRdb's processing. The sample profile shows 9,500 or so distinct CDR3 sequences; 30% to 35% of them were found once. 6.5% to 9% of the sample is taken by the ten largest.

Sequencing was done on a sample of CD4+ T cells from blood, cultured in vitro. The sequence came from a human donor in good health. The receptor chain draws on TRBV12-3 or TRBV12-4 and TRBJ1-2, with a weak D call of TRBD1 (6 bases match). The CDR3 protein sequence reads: CATSPRGNYGYTF. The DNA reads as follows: TGTGCCACAAGCCCCAGGGGAAACTATGGCTACACCTTC.